This is a list of T cell receptor beta chains from one sample in a study of blood T cell repertoires in COVID-19. TCRdb keeps only in-frame clones here, not all; method: immunoSEQ multiplex PCR. The sample lists fewer than 80,000 clones; around nine tenths were seen once. The sequencing sample was made of peripheral blood. The receptors shown here come from a man at least 80 years old with COVID-19, enrolled during active disease. CDR3s leave out the opening cysteine and the closing phenylalanine or tryptophan. The order of the fields is V gene, J gene, clone size, CDR3 protein. Where a row states a size, it is once, few, many or the class of an expanded clone; other rows omit it.

TRBV4-1	TRBJ2-3	.	ASSRLLASTDTQY
TRBV29-1	TRBJ1-1	.	SVTDRNTEAF
TRBV5-6	TRBJ1-2	.	ASSLGSYGYT
TRBV5-1	TRBJ1-2	.	ASSPRTTNYGYT
TRBV2	TRBJ1-4	once	ASTRATSGTNEKLF
TRBV6-1	TRBJ1-2	once	ASSELAGTGGYT
TRBV19	TRBJ1-2	.	ASSIVSRANYGYT
TRBV15	TRBJ1-4	.	ATSRGRGAHEKLF
TRBV5-4	TRBJ1-3	once	ASSLGRGAGNTIY
TRBV29-1	TRBJ1-2	.	SASLAGDYGYT
TRBV7-2	TRBJ2-5	.	ASSLVASGKETQY
TRBV9	TRBJ2-7	.	ASSVDAQGATYEQY
TRBV18	TRBJ1-2	.	ASSPTGTGLGYT
TRBV11-2	TRBJ2-6	once	ASSSQSNGANVLT
TRBV3-1/TRBV3-2	TRBJ2-1	.	ASSQVAGGTRDEQF
TRBV7-2	TRBJ2-5	once	ASSLSSGGGETQY
TRBV6-1	TRBJ2-7	.	ASSEGGSSFYEQY
TRBV12-3/TRBV12-4	TRBJ2-7	.	ASSSNSYEQY
TRBV15	TRBJ2-7	.	ATSRGLVDYEQY
TRBV7-2	TRBJ1-4	.	ASSRQVATNEKLF
TRBV12-3/TRBV12-4	TRBJ2-3	.	ASRPGVPRTQY